The 24 T cell receptor beta chains given below trace back to one sample, sequenced in a study of T cell repertoires in cytomegalovirus infection. Their antigen targets remain unknown. A single record per CDR3 protein comes from TCRdb applying MiXCR to the reads. The sample yields 800,000 to 950,000 distinct CDR3 sequences, around a third seen once. The material sequenced was cultured CD8+ T cells from PBMCs, taken from culture after CMV antigen stimulation. These receptors came from a human donor in good health (CMV status not recorded). Some clones in this sample may be carry-over from other donors' samples.

At least ten counts were recorded for this clonotype. The chain links TRBV12-3 or TRBV12-4 to TRBJ1-2; D is ambiguous. CDR3 length equals 13 residues. V was trimmed by 3 bases and J by 10 bases, leaving 15 bases between them. The CDR3 DNA reads TGTGCCAGCAGTTTGTCGGGGATACATCCCTACACCTTC. Its protein is CASSLSGIHPYTF.

This clonotype came up a few times. The chain's CDR3 is CASSLSGGSGANVLTF. CDR3 coding DNA: TGTGCCAGCAGTCTCTCGGGGGGGTCTGGGGCCAACGTCCTGACTTTC. The chain is built from TRBV27 and TRBJ2-6, with 8 bases fitting TRBD2. CDR1 is MNHEY, CDR2 SMNVEV, per germline (reference sequence). Trimming at V came to 5 bases and at J to 1 base, leaving 4 bases not matched to a gene. The length of the CDR3 is 16 residues. Based on the CDR3 plus reference TRBV27 and TRBJ2-6, the full variable domain is EAQVTQNPRYLITVTGKKLTVTCSQNMNHEYMSWYRQDPGLGLRQIYYSMNVEVTDKGDVPEGYKVSRKEKRNFPLILESPSPNQTSLYFCASSLSGGSGANVLTFGAGSRLTVL.

This clonotype was observed a handful of times. A junction boundary mismatches the germline segment, possibly from a read error. This chain joins TRBV2 and TRBJ2-3; D remains unclear. The CDR3 runs 15 residues. Germline V CDR1 and CDR2: SNHLY, FYNNEI. CDR3 in DNA: TGTGCCAGTAGTGAATCCACGACTAGCACAGATACGCAGTATTTT. Its translation is CASSESTTSTDTQYF.

V usage is TRBV7-6 and J usage is TRBJ1-4; D is undetermined. This CDR3 comprises 15 residues. Trimming pared 6 bases from V and 0 bases from J, leaving 11 bases between. Germline lookup yields CDR1 SGHVS and CDR2 FNYEAQ. CDR3 DNA: TGTGCCAGCAGACGGGAATTTGCAACTAATGAAAAACTGTTTTTT. This encodes CASRREFATNEKLFF.

This clonotype was observed many times. This chain links TRBV7-3 with TRBJ1-5, with D possibly matching TRBD1 (5 bases). V lost 2 bases and J lost 1, with 21 bases in between. The CDR3 spans 19 residues. Germline loops: CDR1 SGHTA, CDR2 FQGTGA. The chain's CDR3 is CASSLEGRVNTGSNQPQHF. CDR3 DNA: TGTGCCAGCAGCTTAGAGGGCAGGGTCAACACGGGGAGCAATCAGCCCCAGCATTTT.

This clonotype was seen at least ten times. The chain carries TRBV14 and TRBJ2-7; D unclear. V was trimmed by 0 bases and J by 3 bases, leaving 6 bases between them. CDR3 length equals 13 residues. Germline V gives CDR1 SGHDN, CDR2 FVKESK. The chain's CDR3 is CASSQDPLYEQYF. The CDR3 DNA sequence: TGTGCCAGCAGCCAAGACCCCCTCTACGAGCAGTACTTC.

CDR3 nucleotide sequence: TGTGCCAGCCTCCCGTGGGGGGCGTCCCGGGGCAATGAGCAGTTCTTC. Translated: CASLPWGASRGNEQFF. The V gene is TRBV14, the J gene TRBJ2-1; D could derive from TRBD1 or TRBD2 (6 bases each). CDR3 length equals 16 residues. Germline CDR1 is SGHDN and CDR2 is FVKESK. V was shortened by 8 bases and J by 6 bases, with 23 bases between the two germline ends. Full variable domain (remainder filled in from reference TRBV14 and TRBJ2-1): EAGVTQFPSHSVIEKGQTVTLRCDPISGHDNLYWYRRVMGKEIKFLLHFVKESKQDESGMPNNRFLAERTGGTYSTLKVQPAELEDSGVYFCASLPWGASRGNEQFFGPGTRLTVL.

The V and J genes are TRBV2 and TRBJ2-1; D is perhaps TRBD2 (5 bases). V dropped 3 bases and J dropped 9 bases, with 12 bases sitting between them. The length of the CDR3 is 13 residues. The V gene's germline CDR1 is SNHLY and CDR2 FYNNEI. The DNA of the CDR3 is TGTGCCAGCAGTGAGGCGATACGGGGTGAGCAGTTCTTC. Amino acids: CASSEAIRGEQFF.

The chain is built from TRBV5-1 and TRBJ1-2; 7 bases match TRBD1. Trimming at V came to 4 bases and at J to 5 bases, leaving 8 bases not matched to a gene. CDR3 length: 14 residues. The germline V gene has CDR1 SGHRS and CDR2 YFSETQ. The CDR3 region is CASSLVGTAYGYTF. In DNA, the CDR3 is TGCGCCAGCAGCCTGGTAGGGACAGCGTATGGCTACACCTTC.

This clonotype was counted ten times or more. V is TRBV7-8 and J is TRBJ1-2; D unresolved. The CDR3 runs to 15 residues. The V and J ends lost 5 bases and 2 bases respectively, with 15 bases between them. CDR1 and CDR2 from the germline V gene are SGHVS and FQNEAQ. Here the CDR3 reads CASSQYGPNNYGYTF. In DNA, the CDR3 is TGTGCCAGCAGCCAATATGGCCCGAACAACTATGGCTACACCTTC.

A few counts support this clonotype. The chain combines TRBV19 with TRBJ2-3, with TRBD1 as a possible D gene (6 bases). Trimming took off 3 bases at V and 3 bases at J, with 10 bases between the two ends. CDR1 is LNHDA, CDR2 SQIVND, per germline (reference sequence). CDR3 length: 14 amino acids. The CDR3 coding sequence is TGTGCCAGTAGTATGGCAGGGGTAACAGATACGCAGTATTTT. This codes for CASSMAGVTDTQYF.

The V call is TRBV7-6, the J call TRBJ1-2, with a possible D match to TRBD1 (6 bases). Germline CDR1 and CDR2: SGHVS and FNYEAQ. The CDR3 runs to 13 residues. CDR3 coding DNA: TGTACAAGCAGCTTAGCCAGGGGCCATGGCTACACCTTC. The encoded protein is CTSSLARGHGYTF.

This clonotype was detected once. This sequence joins TRBV6-2 or TRBV6-3 and TRBJ1-2; D is uncertain. The ends were cut back, 2 bases at V and 6 bases at J, with 13 bases in the middle. Germline assignment: CDR1 MNHEY and CDR2 SVGEGT. The CDR3 sequence is 14 residues long. The CDR3 DNA is TGTGCCAGCAGTTACCTAGACCACGGTGATGGCTACACCTTC. The encoded protein is CASSYLDHGDGYTF.

This rearrangement joins TRBV7-6 to TRBJ2-2, with 7 bases lining up with TRBD2. Losses at the gene ends were 5 bases for V and 7 bases for J; bases not matched to a gene: 4. Germline CDR1 is SGHVS and CDR2 is FNYEAQ. The CDR3 has 13 amino acids. The chain's CDR3 is CASSTGGNGELFF. CDR3 in DNA: TGTGCCAGCAGCACCGGGGGGAACGGGGAGCTGTTTTTT.

This clonotype was observed a handful of times. V and J are TRBV27 and TRBJ2-2, with a weak D call TRBD1 (6 bases). Germline V gene lookup returns CDR1 MNHEY and CDR2 SMNVEV (reference sequence). V lost 3 bases and J 4 bases, leaving 18 bases between the germline ends. The length of the CDR3 is 17 residues. The CDR3 spells CASSFPTGTRTTGELFF. CDR3 in DNA: TGTGCCAGCAGTTTCCCCACCGGGACAAGAACCACCGGGGAGCTGTTTTTT.

This clonotype was observed a few times. The chain has TRBV7-9 and TRBJ2-3; D remains unclear. The length of the CDR3 is 16 residues. The V gene lost 4 bases and the J gene lost 5 bases, with 19 bases spanning the gap. Germline V gene sequence: CDR1 SEHNR, CDR2 FQNEAQ (reference sequence). CDR3 coding DNA: TGTGCCAGCAGCTCGACCCAAGGGCGAATTAGAGATACGCAGTATTTT. Its translation is CASSSTQGRIRDTQYF. The variable domain in full, with the rest retrieved from reference TRBV7-9 and TRBJ2-3, is DTGVSQNPRHKITKRGQNVTFRCDPISEHNRLYWYRQTLGQGPEFLTYFQNEAQLEKSRLLSDRFSAERPKGSFSTLEIQRTEQGDSAMYLCASSSTQGRIRDTQYFGPGTRLTVL.

Of note for this clonotype: Possible read error: a much larger clone is one base away. The chain carries TRBV15 and TRBJ2-1, with unresolved D. Germline V CDR1 and CDR2: LNHNV, YYDKDF (reference sequence). The V end lost 3 bases, the J end lost 1 base, and 4 bases lay between the germline ends. The CDR3 is 13 residues long. CDR3: CATSSGSYNEQFF. The DNA of the CDR3 is TGTGCCACCAGCAGTGGGTCCTACAATGAGCAGTTCTTC.

With respect to this clonotype: One base away lies a much larger clone, so this may be a sequencing read error. V and J are TRBV7-2 and TRBJ2-5; 8 bases match TRBD1. Germline assignment: CDR1 SGHTA and CDR2 FQGNSA. CDR3 length: 15 residues. With V trimmed by 7 bases and J by 5 bases, 12 bases remained unmatched. The CDR3 sequence is CASNPGQGSQETQYF. CDR3 DNA sequence: TGTGCCAGCAACCCCGGACAGGGTTCCCAGGAGACCCAGTACTTC.

The rearrangement links TRBV20-1 to TRBJ1-1; no clear D gene. This CDR3 comprises 12 residues. V was cut by 7 bases and J by 4 bases, with 13 bases left in between. The germline V gene has CDR1 DFQATT and CDR2 SNEGSKA (reference sequence). CDR3 coding DNA: TGCAGTGTCGCAGACGATCCCACTGAAGCTTTCTTT. Encoded protein: CSVADDPTEAFF.

V usage is TRBV4-1 and J usage is TRBJ1-5; the D gene is possibly TRBD1 (5 bases). With 0 bases removed from V and 3 bases from J, the gap between germline ends came to 9 bases. The germline CDR1 and CDR2 sequences are MGHRA and YSYEKL. There are 15 residues in the CDR3. The CDR3 region has the DNA TGCGCCAGCAGCCAAGATCCAGGGTTCAATCAGCCCCAGCATTTT. This encodes CASSQDPGFNQPQHF.

The genes are TRBV6-2 or TRBV6-3 and TRBJ2-1; D may be TRBD2 (5 bases). V was cut by 0 bases and J by 1 base, with 10 bases left in between. This CDR3 is built from 16 residues. Germline V gene lookup returns CDR1 MNHEY and CDR2 SVGEGT. The CDR3 bases are TGTGCCAGCAGTTACTCGGTGTCGGGGTCCTACAATGAGCAGTTCTTC. Translation gives CASSYSVSGSYNEQFF.

This clonotype was found many times. The rearrangement links TRBV6-2 or TRBV6-3 to TRBJ1-1, with D possibly matching TRBD1 (5 bases). Germline V lookup: CDR1 MNHEY, CDR2 SVGEGT. The germline V and J ends were trimmed by 2 bases and 4 bases, with 8 bases remaining between them. There are 13 residues in the CDR3. CDR3 nucleotides: TGTGCCAGCAGTTACGCAGGGAGCACTGAAGCTTTCTTT. Encoded protein: CASSYAGSTEAFF.

This chain connects TRBV20-1 to TRBJ2-7; D gene unclear. Germline values: CDR1 DFQATT, CDR2 SNEGSKA (reference sequence). The CDR3 length is 15 residues. Trimming shortened V by 5 bases and J by 5 bases, and 22 bases separated the two germline ends. This CDR3 is CSAWDVRRSLDEQYF. For the CDR3, the DNA is TGCAGTGCTTGGGATGTACGCCGGAGCCTTGACGAGCAGTACTTC.

This chain connects TRBV12-3 or TRBV12-4 to TRBJ1-4; perhaps TRBD1 as D (5 bases). V was shortened by 6 bases and J by 4 bases, with 12 bases between the two germline ends. The CDR3 length is 14 residues. The CDR3 loop is CASSTGAVNEKLFF. Here the CDR3 DNA reads TGTGCCAGCAGCACCGGGGCCGTTAATGAAAAACTGTTTTTT.